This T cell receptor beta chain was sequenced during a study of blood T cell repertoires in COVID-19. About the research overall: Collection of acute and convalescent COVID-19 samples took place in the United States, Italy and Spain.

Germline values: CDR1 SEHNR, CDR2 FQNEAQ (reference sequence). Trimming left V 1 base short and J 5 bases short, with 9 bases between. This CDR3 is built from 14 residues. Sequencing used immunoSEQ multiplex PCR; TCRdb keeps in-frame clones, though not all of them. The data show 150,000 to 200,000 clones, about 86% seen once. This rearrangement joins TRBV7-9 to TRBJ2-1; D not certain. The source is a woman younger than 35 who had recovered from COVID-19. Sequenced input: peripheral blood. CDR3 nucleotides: TGTGCCAGCAGCTTAGTAGTACTACACAATGAGCAGTTCTTC. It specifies CASSLVVLHNEQFF.